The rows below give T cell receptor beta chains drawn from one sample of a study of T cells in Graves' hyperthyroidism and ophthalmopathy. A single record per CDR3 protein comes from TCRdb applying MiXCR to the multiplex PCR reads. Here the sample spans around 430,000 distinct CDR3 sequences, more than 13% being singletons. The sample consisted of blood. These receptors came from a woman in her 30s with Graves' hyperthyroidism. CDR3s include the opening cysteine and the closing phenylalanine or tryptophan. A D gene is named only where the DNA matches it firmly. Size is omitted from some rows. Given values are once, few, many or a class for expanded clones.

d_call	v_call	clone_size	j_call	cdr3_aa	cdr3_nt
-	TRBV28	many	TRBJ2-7	CASQSGAPEQYF	TGTGCCAGCCAATCAGGGGCGCCTGAGCAGTACTTC
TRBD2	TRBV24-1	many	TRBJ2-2	CATSDPSGGNTGELFF	TGTGCCACCAGTGACCCCAGCGGGGGGAACACCGGGGAGCTGTTTTTT
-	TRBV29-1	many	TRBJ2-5	CSVLRTTQETQYF	TGCAGCGTTCTTCGGACAACCCAAGAGACCCAGTACTTC
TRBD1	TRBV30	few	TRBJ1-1	CAWSDGQGKARTEAFF	TGTGCCTGGAGTGATGGACAGGGGAAGGCCCGGACTGAAGCTTTCTTT
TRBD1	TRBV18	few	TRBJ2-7	CASSPGQQSNEQYF	TGTGCCAGCTCACCGGGACAGCAGAGCAACGAGCAGTACTTC
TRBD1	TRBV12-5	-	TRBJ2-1	CASGDRGGNEQLF	TGTGCTAGTGGCGACAGGGGGGGCAATGAGCAGCTCTTC
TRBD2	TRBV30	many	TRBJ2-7	CAWTPGLAGGPGEQYF	TGTGCCTGGACCCCGGGACTAGCGGGAGGGCCAGGCGAGCAGTACTTC
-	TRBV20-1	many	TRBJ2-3	CSASLLSVFGTDTQYF	TGCAGTGCAAGCCTCCTTAGCGTGTTCGGCACAGATACGCAGTATTTT
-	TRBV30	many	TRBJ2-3	CAWSLGSTDTQYF	TGTGCCTGGAGCCTCGGGAGCACAGATACGCAGTATTTT
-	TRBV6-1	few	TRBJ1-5	CASSKGQHSNQPQHF	TGTGCCAGCAGTAAGGGACAACATAGCAATCAGCCCCAGCATTTT
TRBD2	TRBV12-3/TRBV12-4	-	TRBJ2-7	CASKRELAGGYEQYF	TGTGCCAGCAAACGGGAACTAGCGGGAGGGTACGAGCAGTACTTC
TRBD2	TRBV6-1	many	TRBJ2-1	CASSVAGLDTYNEQFF	TGTGCCAGCAGTGTTGCCGGACTAGATACCTACAATGAGCAGTTCTTC
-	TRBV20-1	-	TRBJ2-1	CSAAGSWNEQFF	TGCAGTGCCGCGGGAAGTTGGAATGAGCAGTTCTTC
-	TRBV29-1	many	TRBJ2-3	CSANTGVRVDTQYF	TGCAGCGCAAATACCGGGGTCCGTGTGGATACGCAGTATTTT
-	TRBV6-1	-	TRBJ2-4	CASSDIRTLKAKNIQYF	TGTGCCAGCAGTGATATACGGACACTTAAAGCCAAAAACATTCAGTACTTC
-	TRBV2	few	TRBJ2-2	CASNLASNTGELFF	TGTGCCAGCAACCTAGCGTCGAACACCGGGGAGCTGTTTTTT
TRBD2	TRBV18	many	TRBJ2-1	CASSPPGGDEQFF	TGTGCCAGCTCACCACCGGGGGGGGATGAGCAGTTCTTC